This T cell receptor beta chain was sequenced in a study of OX40 agonist ivuxolimab in advanced cancers. CDR3 length: 15 residues. CDR1 and CDR2 from the germline V gene are MNHNY and SVGAGI (reference sequence). V was pared by 6 bases and J by 4 bases, with 5 bases of the junction left unmatched. Clones were read by immunoSEQ multiplex PCR, and TCRdb kept only the in-frame ones, dropping some. The data show around 92,000 clones, with around 94% seen just once and about 0.27% held by the top ten. Source: CD4+ or CD8+ T cells sorted from blood, taken in a trial of the OX40 agonist ivuxolimab. This clonotype was sampled from an adult with an advanced solid tumor such as melanoma, head and neck, liver or kidney cancer. The gene calls are TRBV6-6 and TRBJ2-6; 8 bases are a match to TRBD1. The CDR3 DNA sequence: TGTGCCAGCAGGAGGACAGGGTACGGGGCCAACGTCCTGACTTTC. It translates to CASRRTGYGANVLTF.